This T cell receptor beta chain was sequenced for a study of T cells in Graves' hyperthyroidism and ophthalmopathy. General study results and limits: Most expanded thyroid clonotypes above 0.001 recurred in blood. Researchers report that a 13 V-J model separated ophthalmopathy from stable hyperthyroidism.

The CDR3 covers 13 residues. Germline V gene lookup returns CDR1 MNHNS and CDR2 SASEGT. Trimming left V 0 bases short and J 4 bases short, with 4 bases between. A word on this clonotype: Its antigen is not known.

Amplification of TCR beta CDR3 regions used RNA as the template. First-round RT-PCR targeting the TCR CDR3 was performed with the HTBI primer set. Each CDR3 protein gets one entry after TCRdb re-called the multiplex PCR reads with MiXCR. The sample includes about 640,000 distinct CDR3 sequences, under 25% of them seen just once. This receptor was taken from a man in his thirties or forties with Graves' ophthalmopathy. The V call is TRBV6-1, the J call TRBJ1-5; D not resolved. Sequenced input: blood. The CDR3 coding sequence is TGTGCCAGCAGTGAAGCAGGAAATCAGCCCCAGCATTTT. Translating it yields CASSEAGNQPQHF.